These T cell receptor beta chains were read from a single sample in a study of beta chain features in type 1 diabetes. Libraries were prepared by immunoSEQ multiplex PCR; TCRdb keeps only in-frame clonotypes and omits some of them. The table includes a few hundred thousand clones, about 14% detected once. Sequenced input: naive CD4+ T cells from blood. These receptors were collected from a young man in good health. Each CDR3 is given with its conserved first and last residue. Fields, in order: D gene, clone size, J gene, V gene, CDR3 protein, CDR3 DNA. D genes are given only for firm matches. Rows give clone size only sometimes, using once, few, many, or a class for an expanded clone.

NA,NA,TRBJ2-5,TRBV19,CASPDPLADPQETQYF,TGTGCCAGTCCAGACCCCCTAGCAGACCCCCAAGAGACCCAGTACTTC
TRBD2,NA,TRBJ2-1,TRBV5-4,CASSRGLAGGSYNEQFF,TGTGCCAGCAGCAGAGGACTAGCGGGAGGCTCCTACAATGAGCAGTTCTTC
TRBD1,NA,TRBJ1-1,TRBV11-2,CASSQDRYAEAFF,TGTGCCAGCAGCCAGGACAGGTACGCTGAAGCTTTCTTT
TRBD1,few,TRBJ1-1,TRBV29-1,CSVQPGQRGTEAFF,TGCAGCGTGCAACCGGGACAGCGGGGCACTGAAGCTTTCTTT
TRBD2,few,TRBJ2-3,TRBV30,CAWSGRRTDTQYF,TGTGCCTGGAGCGGGAGGCGCACAGATACGCAGTATTTT
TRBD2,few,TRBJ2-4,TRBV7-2,CASSLFSGRGGYF,TGTGCCAGCAGCTTATTTAGCGGGAGGGGCGGGTACTTC
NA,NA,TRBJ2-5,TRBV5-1,CASSWTSTAPQETQYF,TGCGCCAGCAGCTGGACCTCGACGGCCCCCCAAGAGACCCAGTACTTC
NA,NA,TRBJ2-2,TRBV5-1,CASSPGSHTGTGELFF,TGCGCCAGCAGCCCCGGTTCACATACGGGCACCGGGGAGCTGTTTTTT
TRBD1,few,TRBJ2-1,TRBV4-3,CASNPGQGYHNEQFF,TGCGCCAGCAATCCGGGACAGGGCTACCACAATGAGCAGTTCTTC
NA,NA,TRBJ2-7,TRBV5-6,CASSLGTEAYEQYF,TGTGCCAGCAGCTTGGGGACAGAGGCCTACGAGCAGTACTTC
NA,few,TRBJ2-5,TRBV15,CATSKVAGGAGEETQYF,TGTGCCACCAGCAAGGTTGCTGGAGGGGCTGGAGAAGAGACCCAGTACTTC
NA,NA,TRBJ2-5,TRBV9,CASSVVGSETQYF,TGTGCCAGCAGCGTAGTCGGGAGTGAGACCCAGTACTTC
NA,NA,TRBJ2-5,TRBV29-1,CSAGQETQYF,TGCAGCGCGGGCCAAGAGACCCAGTACTTC
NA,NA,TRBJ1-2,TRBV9,CASSVDGRPYGYTF,TGTGCCAGCAGCGTAGATGGGCGACCTTATGGCTACACCTTC
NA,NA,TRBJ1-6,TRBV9,CASSPRVGGNSPLHF,TGTGCCAGCAGCCCCCGCGTAGGGGGTAATTCACCCCTCCACTTT
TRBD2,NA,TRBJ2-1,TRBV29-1,CSAPLAGGLGNEQFF,TGCAGCGCGCCTTTAGCGGGGGGGCTAGGCAATGAGCAGTTCTTC
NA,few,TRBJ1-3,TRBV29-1,CSVERGGGNTIYF,TGCAGCGTTGAGCGAGGCGGGGGAAACACCATATATTTT
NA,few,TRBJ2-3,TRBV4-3,CASSQDGATDTQYF,TGCGCCAGCAGCCAAGATGGAGCCACAGATACGCAGTATTTT
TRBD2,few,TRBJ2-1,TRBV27,CASSPLLAGGPNEQFF,TGTGCCAGCAGCCCCCTTCTAGCGGGGGGGCCTAATGAGCAGTTCTTC
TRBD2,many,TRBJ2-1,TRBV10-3,CAISEIPGLAGVNEQFF,TGTGCCATCAGTGAGATTCCGGGACTAGCGGGAGTGAATGAGCAGTTCTTC
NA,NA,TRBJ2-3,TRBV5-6,CASSLPASGLTDTQYF,TGTGCCAGCAGCTTGCCCGCGAGCGGACTCACAGATACGCAGTATTTT
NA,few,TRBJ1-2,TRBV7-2,CASSLGRGTEYGYTF,TGTGCCAGCAGCTTAGGTCGGGGGACGGAGTATGGCTACACCTTC
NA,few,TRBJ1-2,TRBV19,CASSARSYGYTF,TGTGCCAGTAGCGCCCGTAGCTATGGCTACACCTTC
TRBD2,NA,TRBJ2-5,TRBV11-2,CASSSRLAGRQETQYF,TGTGCCAGCAGCTCCCGACTAGCGGGGAGGCAAGAGACCCAGTACTTC
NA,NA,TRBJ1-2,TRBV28,CASSPQGANYGYTF,TGTGCCAGCAGCCCCCAGGGAGCAAACTATGGCTACACCTTC
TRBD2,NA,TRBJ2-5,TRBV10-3,CAIRPGLEETQYF,TGTGCCATCAGACCGGGACTAGAAGAGACCCAGTACTTC
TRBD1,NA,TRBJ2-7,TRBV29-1,CSGLDRGPYEQYF,TGCAGCGGCCTTGACAGGGGTCCCTACGAGCAGTACTTC
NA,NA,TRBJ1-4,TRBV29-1,CSVLAQGLNEKLFF,TGCAGCGTTCTGGCTCAGGGGTTAAATGAAAAACTGTTTTTT
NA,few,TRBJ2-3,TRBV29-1,CSLGADGSTDTQYF,TGCAGCCTTGGGGCGGATGGAAGCACAGATACGCAGTATTTT
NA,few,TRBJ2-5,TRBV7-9,CASSPAGRAGTQYF,TGTGCCAGCAGCCCCGCGGGCCGGGCTGGGACCCAGTACTTC
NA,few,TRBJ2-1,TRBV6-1,CASQGRVVVYQFF,TGTGCCAGCCAAGGCCGGGTAGTGGTATATCAGTTCTTC
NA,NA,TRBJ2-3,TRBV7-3,CASSLLGTTQYF,TGTGCCAGCAGCTTACTTGGAACTACGCAGTATTTT
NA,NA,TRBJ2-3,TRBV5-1,CASSGGTSTDTQYF,TGCGCCAGCAGCGGCGGGACTTCGACAGATACGCAGTATTTT
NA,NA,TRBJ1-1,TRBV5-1,CASSLGPMNTEAFF,TGCGCCAGCAGCCTGGGACCAATGAACACTGAAGCTTTCTTT
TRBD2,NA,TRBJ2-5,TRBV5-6,CASSLSAGYQETQYF,TGTGCCAGCAGCTTGTCAGCGGGGTACCAAGAGACCCAGTACTTC
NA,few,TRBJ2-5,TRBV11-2,CASSLVRRKSETQYF,TGTGCCAGCAGCTTAGTACGGCGGAAGAGTGAGACCCAGTACTTC
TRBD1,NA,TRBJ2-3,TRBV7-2,CASRVDRASTDTQYF,TGTGCCAGCAGGGTAGACAGGGCGAGCACAGATACGCAGTATTTT
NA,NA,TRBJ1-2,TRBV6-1,CASSEDRYGYTF,TGTGCCAGCAGTGAAGATCGCTATGGCTACACCTTC
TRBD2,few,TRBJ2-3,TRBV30,CAWRGAGSTDTQYF,TGTGCCTGGAGAGGAGCGGGGAGCACAGATACGCAGTATTTT
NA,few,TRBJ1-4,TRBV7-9,CASSLSGSEKLFF,TGTGCCAGCAGCTTGTCAGGGAGTGAAAAACTGTTTTTT
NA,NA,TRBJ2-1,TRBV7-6,CASSYAGRDSSYNEQFF,TGTGCCAGCAGCTACGCGGGGCGGGACAGCTCCTACAATGAGCAGTTCTTC
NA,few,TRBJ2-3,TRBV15,CATSRSTDTQYF,TGTGCCACCAGCAGAAGCACAGATACGCAGTATTTT